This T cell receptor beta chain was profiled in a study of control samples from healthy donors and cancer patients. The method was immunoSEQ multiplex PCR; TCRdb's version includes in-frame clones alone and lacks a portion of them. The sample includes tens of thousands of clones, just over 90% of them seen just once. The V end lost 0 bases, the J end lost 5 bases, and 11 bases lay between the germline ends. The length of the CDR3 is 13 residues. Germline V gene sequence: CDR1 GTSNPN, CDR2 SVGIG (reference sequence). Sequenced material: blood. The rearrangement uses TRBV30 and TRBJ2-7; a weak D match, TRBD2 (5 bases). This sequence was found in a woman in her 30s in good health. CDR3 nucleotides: TGTGCCTGGAGTGTAGGAGGCTTGAACGAGCAGTACTTC. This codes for CAWSVGGLNEQYF.